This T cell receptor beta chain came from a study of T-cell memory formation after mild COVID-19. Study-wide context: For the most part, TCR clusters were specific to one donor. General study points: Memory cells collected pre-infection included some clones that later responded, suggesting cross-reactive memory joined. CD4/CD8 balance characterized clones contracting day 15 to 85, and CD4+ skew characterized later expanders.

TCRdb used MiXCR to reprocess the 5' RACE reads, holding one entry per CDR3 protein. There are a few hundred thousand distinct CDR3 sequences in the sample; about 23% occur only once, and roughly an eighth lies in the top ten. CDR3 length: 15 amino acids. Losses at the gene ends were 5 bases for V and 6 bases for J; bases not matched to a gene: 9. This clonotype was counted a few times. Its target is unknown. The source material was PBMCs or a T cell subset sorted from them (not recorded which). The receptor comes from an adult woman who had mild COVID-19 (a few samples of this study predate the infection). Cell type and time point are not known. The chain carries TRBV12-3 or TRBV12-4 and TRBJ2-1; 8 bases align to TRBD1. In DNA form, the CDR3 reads TGTGCCAGCAGTGTAGGGACAGGTTATCTCAATGAGCAGTTCTTC. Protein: CASSVGTGYLNEQFF.